What follows are 10 T cell receptor beta chains derived from one specimen sequenced in a study of CD8+ T cells in alopecia areata. Following extraction, RNA underwent reverse transcription to cDNA, which served as the sequencing template. Some clones are missing from TCRdb's copy, which holds only in-frame ones; the method was immunoSEQ multiplex PCR. The sample consists of around 190,000 clones, roughly 60% of them appearing once. The treatment denotes: oral pan-JAK inhibitor, 5-10 mg twice daily. The specimen was CD4+ T cells sorted from blood, collected at week 24, from a patient treated with tofacitinib. These receptors came from a human donor with alopecia areata.

This chain links TRBV18 with TRBJ2-7; no reliable D call. Germline CDR1 and CDR2: KGHSH and LQKENI. V lost 0 bases and J 0 bases, leaving 9 bases between the germline ends. The CDR3 spans 15 residues. The CDR3 here is CASSPPSQPSYEQYF. CDR3 in DNA: TGTGCCAGCTCACCACCGTCTCAGCCCTCCTACGAGCAGTACTTC.

This chain joins TRBV4-3 and TRBJ1-2; D is unresolved. The ends were cut back, 1 base at V and 7 bases at J, with 13 bases in the middle. The CDR3 extends over 14 amino acids. Germline loops: CDR1 LGHNA, CDR2 YSLEER. The CDR3 DNA sequence: TGCGCCAGCAGCCAAGGGATAGGAATAAGTGGCTACACCTTC. This sequence encodes CASSQGIGISGYTF.

The chain has TRBV29-1 and TRBJ1-1; no clear D. The CDR3 consists of 13 residues. V was pared by 0 bases and J by 5 bases, with 10 bases between. In germline, CDR1 is SQVTM, CDR2 ANQGSEA. DNA for the CDR3: TGCAGCGTTGAAGAAGGGAGTAGGACTGAAGCTTTCTTT. Amino acids: CSVEEGSRTEAFF.

The rearrangement links TRBV18 to TRBJ2-3; 9 bases agree with TRBD2. Unmatched junction bases numbered 1, after V lost 1 base and J lost 2 bases. The CDR3 loop spans 15 amino acids. The germline V gene has CDR1 KGHSH and CDR2 LQKENI. CDR3 loop: CASSPLAGVTDTQYF. In nucleotides, the CDR3 is TGTGCCAGCTCACCACTAGCGGGGGTCACAGATACGCAGTATTTT.

The rearrangement uses TRBV5-1 and TRBJ1-1; no clear D gene. This CDR3 is built from 11 residues. Germline CDR1 SGHRS, CDR2 YFSETQ. V was clipped by 0 bases and J by 11 bases, with 8 bases between them. This CDR3 reads CASSLGVRAFF. The DNA of the CDR3 is TGCGCCAGCAGCTTGGGGGTGAGGGCTTTCTTT.

This chain links TRBV11-2 with TRBJ2-3, with D possibly matching TRBD1 (6 bases). Germline CDR1 is SGHAT and CDR2 is FQNNGV. V dropped 5 bases and J dropped 7 bases, with 13 bases sitting between them. The CDR3 runs to 13 residues. CDR3 nucleotide sequence: TGTGCCAGCAGCACCGGAACAGGGAATACGCAGTATTTT. Its translation is CASSTGTGNTQYF. Together with reference TRBV11-2 and TRBJ2-3, the CDR3 gives the full variable domain: EAGVAQSPRYKIIEKRQSVAFWCNPISGHATLYWYQQILGQGPKLLIQFQNNGVVDDSQLPKDRFSAERLKGVDSTLKIQPAKLEDSAVYLCASSTGTGNTQYFGPGTRLTVL.

The chain couples TRBV4-3 to TRBJ2-5, with D perhaps TRBD1 (5 bases). The CDR3 has 16 amino acids. V was shortened by 0 bases and J by 4 bases, with 15 bases between the two germline ends. CDR1 LGHNA and CDR2 YSLEER come from the germline V gene. CDR3 sequence reads: CASSQDRAQFGETQYF. For the CDR3, the DNA is TGCGCCAGCAGCCAAGACAGGGCGCAATTTGGAGAGACCCAGTACTTC.

The rearrangement links TRBV30 to TRBJ2-3; unclear D gene. Germline CDR1 reads GTSNPN; CDR2 reads SVGIG (reference sequence). This CDR3 is built from 14 residues. Trimming cost V 5 bases and J 0 bases, with 12 bases left between them. The CDR3 DNA follows: TGTGCCTGGCGTGATTGGGGAAGCACAGATACGCAGTATTTT. Its translation: CAWRDWGSTDTQYF.

This chain links TRBV18 with TRBJ1-2; possibly TRBD1 for D (6 bases). The V gene lost 8 bases and the J gene lost 0 bases, with 16 bases spanning the gap. Germline V gene sequence: CDR1 KGHSH, CDR2 LQKENI. The CDR3 spans 15 residues. Written as DNA, the CDR3 is TGTGCCAGCGCGGGGGAGCGGGACACTAACTATGGCTACACCTTC. Protein sequence: CASAGERDTNYGYTF.

The chain recombines TRBV29-1 with TRBJ1-1, with a weak D call TRBD1 (5 bases). There are 18 residues in the CDR3. V lost 5 bases to trimming and J lost 4 bases, with 29 bases between them. Looked up from germline, CDR1 is SQVTM and CDR2 is ANQGSEA. CDR3 loop: CSVYEDLIGARSGTEAFF. The CDR3 nucleotides read TGCAGCGTTTACGAGGACCTTATTGGGGCTCGGAGTGGCACTGAAGCTTTCTTT.